This TCR beta chain was obtained from a study of T cells in Graves' hyperthyroidism and ophthalmopathy. There were TCR beta CDR3 regions amplified from RNA transcripts. The HTBI primer set drove a first-round RT-PCR of the TCR CDR3. TCRdb re-analysed the multiplex PCR reads in MiXCR, keeping a single row per CDR3 protein. The profile shows about 520,000 distinct CDR3 sequences, roughly a quarter of them singletons. Points from the study as a whole: Before onset, ophthalmopathy was predicted by the model a median about six months earlier. Expanded thyroid clonotypes (above 0.001) were mostly also found in blood.

The authors took PBMCs from 10 ml fresh peripheral blood. Note on this clonotype: No antigen is known for it. Relative to the germline gene, one junction end is altered; a read error may explain this.

CDR3 size: 17 residues. Germline CDR1 and CDR2: MNHEY and SVGEGT. Source material: blood. This receptor was obtained from a woman younger than 45 with Graves' ophthalmopathy. The chain joins TRBV6-2 or TRBV6-3 to TRBJ2-5; D tentatively fits TRBD1 or TRBD2 (7 bases each). CDR3 DNA sequence: TGTGCCAACAGTTATCCAATCTACCGACAGGGAGGGGAGACCCAGTACTTC. The encoded protein is CANSYPIYRQGGETQYF.